These T cell receptor beta chains were read from a single sample in a study of blood T cell repertoires in COVID-19. Sequencing was performed with immunoSEQ multiplex PCR; in TCRdb, only in-frame clones are kept and a portion is missing. The sample holds some 300,000 clones; 88% are singletons and the top ten take 0.75% to 1%. The sample consisted of PBMCs or T cells enriched from blood (not recorded which). These receptors were obtained from a woman aged 25 to 45 who had recovered from COVID-19. The CDR3 runs from the conserved cysteine through the conserved F or W.

TRBV7-9	TRBJ2-5	CASSSGGETQYF
TRBV7-2	TRBJ1-2	CASSLTGGRGYTF
TRBV4-1	TRBJ2-3	CASSQPGTDYTDTQYF
TRBV12-3/TRBV12-4	TRBJ1-1	CASSFGGEAFF
TRBV5-1	TRBJ2-7	CASSLALGQGYEQYF
TRBV28	TRBJ1-2	CASRLPGGGYTF
TRBV6-5	TRBJ2-1	CASSYGTGYNEQFF
TRBV28	TRBJ2-2	CASSPPGQGFFGELFF
TRBV27	TRBJ2-3	CASSLGGRGFDTQYF
TRBV18	TRBJ1-2	CASSPQWGGTGLGYTF
TRBV27	TRBJ2-7	CASSLTGTSNEQYF
TRBV30	TRBJ1-2	CAWSVTSRALSGYTF
TRBV2	TRBJ2-2	CASRQGQIPTGELFF
TRBV7-2	TRBJ2-5	CASSGGRGAYQETQYF
TRBV5-1	TRBJ1-1	CASSLGSGNTEAFF
TRBV7-3	TRBJ1-1	CASSLTGGTENTEAFF
TRBV27	TRBJ2-1	CASSPGLAGAGEQFF
TRBV5-4	TRBJ1-1	CASSVDQAPWNTEAFF